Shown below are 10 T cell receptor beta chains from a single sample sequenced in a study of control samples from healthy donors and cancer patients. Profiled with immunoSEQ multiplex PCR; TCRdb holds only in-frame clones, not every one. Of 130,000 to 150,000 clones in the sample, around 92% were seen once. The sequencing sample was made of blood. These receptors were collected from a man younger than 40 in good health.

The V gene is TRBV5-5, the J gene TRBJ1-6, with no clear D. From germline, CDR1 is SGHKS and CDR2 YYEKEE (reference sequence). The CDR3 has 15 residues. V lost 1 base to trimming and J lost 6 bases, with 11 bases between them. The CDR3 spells CASSLLAGVNSPLHF. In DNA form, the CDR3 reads TGTGCCAGCAGCTTGTTAGCCGGGGTTAATTCACCCCTCCACTTT.

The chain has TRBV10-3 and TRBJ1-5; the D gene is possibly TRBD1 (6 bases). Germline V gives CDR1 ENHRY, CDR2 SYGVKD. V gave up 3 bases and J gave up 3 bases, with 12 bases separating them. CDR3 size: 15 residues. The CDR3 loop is CAISDLGQYNQPQHF. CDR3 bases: TGTGCCATCAGTGACCTAGGACAGTACAATCAGCCCCAGCATTTT.

CDR3 nucleotides: TGCGCCAGCAGGAATCATAGCGGGGGGCTGGTCACCGGGGAGCTGTTTTTT. Translating it yields CASRNHSGGLVTGELFF. This chain uses TRBV5-1 with TRBJ2-2, with 10 positions matching TRBD2. This CDR3 is built from 17 residues. V lost 5 bases and J lost 4; bases outside the gene matches: 11. CDR1 is SGHRS and CDR2 is YFSETQ in the germline V gene.

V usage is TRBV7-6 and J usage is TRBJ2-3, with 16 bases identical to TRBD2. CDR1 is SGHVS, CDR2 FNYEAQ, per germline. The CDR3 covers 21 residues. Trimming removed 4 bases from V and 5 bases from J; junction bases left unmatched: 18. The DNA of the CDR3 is TGTGCCAGCAGCTCCCCAATGCGGGGGACTAGCGGGGGGGCCAACCTAGATACGCAGTATTTT. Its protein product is CASSSPMRGTSGGANLDTQYF.

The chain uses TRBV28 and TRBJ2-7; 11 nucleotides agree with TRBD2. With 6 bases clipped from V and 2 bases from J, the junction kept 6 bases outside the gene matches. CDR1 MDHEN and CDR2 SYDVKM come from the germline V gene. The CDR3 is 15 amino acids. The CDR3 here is CASRGTSGGPYEQYF. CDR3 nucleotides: TGTGCCAGCAGGGGCACTAGCGGGGGCCCCTACGAGCAGTACTTC.

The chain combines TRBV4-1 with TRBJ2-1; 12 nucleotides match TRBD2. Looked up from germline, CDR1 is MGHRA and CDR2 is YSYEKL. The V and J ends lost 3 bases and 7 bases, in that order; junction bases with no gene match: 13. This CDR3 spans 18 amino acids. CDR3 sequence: CASSQIDMGLAGSNEQFF. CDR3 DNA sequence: TGCGCCAGCAGCCAGATTGATATGGGACTAGCGGGTAGTAATGAGCAGTTCTTC.

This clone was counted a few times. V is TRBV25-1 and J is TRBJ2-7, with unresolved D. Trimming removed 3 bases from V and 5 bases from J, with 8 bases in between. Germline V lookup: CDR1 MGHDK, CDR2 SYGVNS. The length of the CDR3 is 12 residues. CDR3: CASSEYVHEQYF. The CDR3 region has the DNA TGTGCCAGCAGTGAGTATGTCCACGAGCAGTACTTC.

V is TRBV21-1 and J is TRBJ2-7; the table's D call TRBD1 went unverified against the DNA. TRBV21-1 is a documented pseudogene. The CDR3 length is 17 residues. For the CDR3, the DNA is TGTGCCAGCAGCAAAGAACCGTCGGGACAGGGGGACTACGAGCAGTACTTC. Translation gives CASSKEPSGQGDYEQYF.

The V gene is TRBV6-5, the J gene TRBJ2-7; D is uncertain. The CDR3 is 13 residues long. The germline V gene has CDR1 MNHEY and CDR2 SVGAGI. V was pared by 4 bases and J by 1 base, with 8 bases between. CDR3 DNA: TGTGCCAGCAGTTTTCGGCAGTCCTACGAGCAGTACTTC. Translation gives CASSFRQSYEQYF.

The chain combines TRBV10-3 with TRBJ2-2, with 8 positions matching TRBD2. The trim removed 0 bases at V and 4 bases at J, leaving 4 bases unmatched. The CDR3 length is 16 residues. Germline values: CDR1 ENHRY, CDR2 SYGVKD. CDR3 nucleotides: TGTGCCATCAGTGAGTCTGGCGGGGGGTTCACCGGGGAGCTGTTTTTT. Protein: CAISESGGGFTGELFF.